The 22 T cell receptor beta chains in this list originate from one sample, sequenced in a study of cytomegalovirus exposure and HLA in healthy donors. The PCR made use of 60 Vbeta and 13 Jbeta primers. Profiling relied on immunoSEQ multiplex PCR, and the TCRdb table lists in-frame clones only, not all of them. Counted here are roughly 180,000 clones, over 70% occurring once; the ten biggest clones make up roughly 2%. The sample was PBMCs. These receptors came from a woman between 18 and 29 years old in good health and CMV-seropositive.

This chain links TRBV4-1 with TRBJ2-5; the D gene is possibly TRBD2 (5 bases). Germline values: CDR1 MGHRA, CDR2 YSYEKL. This CDR3 spans 14 amino acids. Trimming pared 2 bases from V and 9 bases from J, leaving 16 bases between. The CDR3 region is CASSQRGLEEAQYF. CDR3 DNA sequence: TGCGCCAGCAGCCAAAGAGGGCTCGAGGAGGCCCAGTACTTC.

The chain combines TRBV6-6 with TRBJ2-5; no firm D call. CDR3 size: 12 residues. V dropped 2 bases and J dropped 5 bases, with 6 bases sitting between them. Germline-derived CDR1 and CDR2 are MNHNY and SVGAGI (reference sequence). In DNA, the CDR3 is TGTGCCAGCAGTTACGACGGGGAGACCCAGTACTTC. Translated: CASSYDGETQYF.

This CDR3 reads CAWKVRGAYNSPLHF. CDR3 DNA sequence: TGTGCCTGGAAGGTCCGGGGTGCCTATAATTCACCCCTCCACTTT. The V and J genes are TRBV30 and TRBJ1-6; D is undetermined. Trimming pared 4 bases from V and 2 bases from J, leaving 12 bases between. Germline assignment: CDR1 GTSNPN and CDR2 SVGIG (reference sequence). This CDR3 is built from 15 residues.

The chain is built from TRBV28 and TRBJ1-1, with a tentative D call TRBD1 (5 bases). Per germline, CDR1 MDHEN and CDR2 SYDVKM. Trimming pared 6 bases from V and 5 bases from J, leaving 10 bases between. The CDR3 sequence is 12 residues long. The CDR3 loop reads CASRLRATEAFF. The CDR3 nucleotides read TGTGCCAGCAGACTCAGGGCTACTGAAGCTTTCTTT.

This clone was recorded a few times. This CDR3 reads CAISEPGITYEQYF. In DNA form, the CDR3 reads TGTGCCATCAGTGAACCAGGGATAACCTACGAGCAGTACTTC. The V gene is TRBV10-3, the J gene TRBJ2-7; TRBD1 is a possible D gene (5 bases). Germline CDR1 ENHRY, CDR2 SYGVKD. The length of the CDR3 is 14 residues. V was pared by 3 bases and J by 2 bases, with 11 bases between.

The rearrangement joins TRBV13 to TRBJ2-1; a possible D gene is TRBD2 (5 bases). Germline-derived CDR1 and CDR2 are PRHDT and FYEKMQ (reference sequence). The CDR3 is 13 residues long. V was pared by 8 bases and J by 1 base, with 9 bases between. The CDR3: CASRGGSYNEQFF. The CDR3 bases are TGTGCCAGCCGGGGTGGGTCCTACAATGAGCAGTTCTTC.

The chain has TRBV5-1 and TRBJ2-3; 11 nucleotides match TRBD2. The germline gives CDR1 SGHRS, CDR2 YFSETQ. Germline trimming cut 0 bases from V and 8 bases from J; bases unmatched to any gene: 14. CDR3 size: 18 residues. The CDR3 reads CASSLGLAGGPGVSTQYF. In DNA, the CDR3 is TGCGCCAGCAGCTTGGGGCTAGCGGGGGGACCGGGAGTGAGTACGCAGTATTTT.

This clone was counted once. The CDR3 reads CASSPLSGTSGGSDEQFF. In DNA form, the CDR3 reads TGTGCCAGCAGCCCTTTATCCGGGACTAGCGGGGGGAGTGATGAGCAGTTCTTC. The rearrangement joins TRBV7-9 to TRBJ2-1, with TRBD2 identical over 15 bases. Germline CDR1 reads SEHNR; CDR2 reads FQNEAQ (reference sequence). Losses at the gene ends were 5 bases for V and 8 bases for J; bases not matched to a gene: 13. CDR3 size: 18 residues. Looking up the rest from reference TRBV7-9 and TRBJ2-1 gives the full variable domain: DTGVSQNPRHKITKRGQNVTFRCDPISEHNRLYWYRQTLGQGPEFLTYFQNEAQLEKSRLLSDRFSAERPKGSFSTLEIQRTEQGDSAMYLCASSPLSGTSGGSDEQFFGPGTRLTVL.

V is TRBV7-8 and J is TRBJ2-2; a possible D gene is TRBD2 (6 bases). CDR1 is SGHVS, CDR2 FQNEAQ, per germline. V was trimmed by 1 base and J by 4 bases, leaving 13 bases between them. This CDR3 is built from 16 residues. The CDR3 spells CASSLEWAGPTGELFF. The CDR3 DNA sequence: TGTGCCAGCAGCTTAGAGTGGGCGGGGCCCACCGGGGAGCTGTTTTTT.

V usage is TRBV19 and J usage is TRBJ1-1; maybe TRBD1 (6 bases). The V end lost 5 bases, the J end lost 2 bases, and 15 bases lay between the germline ends. Germline CDR1 and CDR2: LNHDA and SQIVND (reference sequence). The CDR3 runs 15 residues. The DNA for the CDR3 is TGTGCCAGTAGTGAAAGAGGACAGCTAAACACTGAAGCTTTCTTT. Translation: CASSERGQLNTEAFF.

The gene calls are TRBV2 and TRBJ1-1; tentative D call: TRBD1 (6 bases). Trimming removed 6 bases from V and 11 bases from J, with 31 bases in between. Germline assignment: CDR1 SNHLY and CDR2 FYNNEI. This CDR3 has 17 residues. The CDR3 bases are TGTGCCAGCAGCGGCCTGTGGAGAAAGAAGGACAGAACCTTTGCTTTCTTT. Its protein is CASSGLWRKKDRTFAFF.

The chain links TRBV7-9 to TRBJ1-2; D not certain. Germline assignment: CDR1 SEHNR and CDR2 FQNEAQ (reference sequence). Trimming removed 4 bases from V and 8 bases from J, with 17 bases in between. This CDR3 contains 14 residues. This CDR3 reads CASSSPAGNRGYTF. The CDR3 DNA is TGTGCCAGCAGCTCCCCAGCGGGGAATCGGGGCTACACCTTC.

This clone was found a few times. This chain joins TRBV19 and TRBJ1-1; D is uncertain. The CDR3 loop spans 14 amino acids. Between the trimmed V and J ends, which lost 6 bases and 6 bases, there was a span of 17 bases. Per germline, CDR1 LNHDA and CDR2 SQIVND (reference sequence). The CDR3 loop is CASSHLGVLAEAFF. In DNA, the CDR3 is TGTGCCAGTAGCCACCTGGGAGTACTGGCTGAAGCTTTCTTT.

This chain joins TRBV4-1 and TRBJ2-5; D is possibly TRBD1 (5 bases). With 1 base removed from V and 7 bases from J, the gap between germline ends came to 19 bases. The CDR3 is made up of 16 amino acids. The germline CDR1 and CDR2 sequences are MGHRA and YSYEKL. CDR3 in amino acids: CASSQGRGQKSVTQYF. Written as DNA, the CDR3 is TGCGCCAGCAGCCAAGGCCGCGGACAAAAATCTGTGACCCAGTACTTC.

The rearrangement joins TRBV16 to TRBJ1-2, with D maybe TRBD1 (5 bases). Germline loops: CDR1 KGHSY, CDR2 FQNENV. The ends were cut back, 3 bases at V and 7 bases at J, with 15 bases in the middle. This CDR3 spans 14 amino acids. CDR3 residues: CASSHLVQGSGYTF. DNA for the CDR3: TGTGCCAGCAGCCACCTAGTCCAGGGAAGTGGCTACACCTTC.

The sample holds one count of this clone. The J gene is TRBJ1-2, the V gene TRBV6-5; 7 positions agree with TRBD1. The CDR3 sequence is 14 residues long. The germline V gene encodes CDR1 MNHEY and CDR2 SVGAGI. Trimming removed 6 bases from V and 1 base from J; junction bases left unmatched: 5. The CDR3 DNA reads as TGTGCCAGCAGGGGGACAGCAAATAACTATGGCTACACCTTC. This codes for CASRGTANNYGYTF.

The rearrangement joins TRBV4-2 to TRBJ2-3; perhaps TRBD2 as D (5 bases). Looked up from germline, CDR1 is LGHNA and CDR2 is YNFKEQ. The CDR3 contains 13 residues. Deletions cut 2 bases from V and 6 bases from J, with 9 bases between. CDR3 region: CASSQTRGDTQYF. CDR3 sequence (DNA): TGTGCCAGCAGCCAAACGAGAGGGGATACGCAGTATTTT.

Only one count was recorded for this clone. This sequence joins TRBV11-3 and TRBJ2-3; 10 bases are a match to TRBD2. With V trimmed by 4 bases and J by 4 bases, 17 bases remained unmatched. Germline lookup yields CDR1 SGHNT and CDR2 YENEEA. This CDR3 contains 19 residues. For the CDR3, the DNA is TGTGCCAGCAGCTCGTATGGGGCCATACTAGCGGGGAACGCAGATACGCAGTATTTT. This codes for CASSSYGAILAGNADTQYF.

The rearrangement links TRBV2 to TRBJ2-4, with D maybe TRBD2 (5 bases). The germline gives CDR1 SNHLY, CDR2 FYNNEI. Trimming removed 4 bases at V and 1 base at J, with 11 bases between. CDR3 length: 15 residues. The CDR3 spells CASSASDSAKNIQYF. CDR3 sequence (DNA): TGTGCCAGCAGTGCGTCGGACTCGGCCAAAAACATTCAGTACTTC.

The gene calls are TRBV18 and TRBJ2-5; D is unresolved. Trimming cost V 6 bases and J 5 bases, with 10 bases left between them. The V gene's germline CDR1 is KGHSH and CDR2 LQKENI. There are 12 residues in the CDR3. This CDR3 is CASSDVGETQYF. In nucleotides, the CDR3 is TGTGCCAGCTCCGACGTCGGGGAGACCCAGTACTTC.

This chain links TRBV6-4 with TRBJ2-3; 8 nucleotides agree with TRBD2. There are 15 residues in the CDR3. The J segment lost 5 bases and the V segment lost 3 bases, leaving 7 bases of the junction unmatched. Germline V gene sequence: CDR1 MRHNA, CDR2 SNTAGT. In nucleotides, the CDR3 is TGTGCCAGCAGTGAAACCGGGGGGGCCGGAGATACGCAGTATTTT. The encoded protein is CASSETGGAGDTQYF.

The chain links TRBV28 to TRBJ1-5; no clear D. Germline CDR1 MDHEN, CDR2 SYDVKM. This CDR3 has 13 residues. With 5 bases removed from V and 0 bases from J, the gap between germline ends came to 5 bases. CDR3 amino acids: CASSTHSNQPQHF. CDR3 in DNA: TGTGCCAGCAGTACTCATAGCAATCAGCCCCAGCATTTT.